These 16 T cell receptor beta chains came from one sample sequenced in a study of Tregs in tolerant kidney transplant recipients. The method was immunoSEQ multiplex PCR; TCRdb's version includes in-frame clones alone and lacks a portion of them. The sample carries tens of thousands of clones, around 94% recorded once. Input material: CD8+ T cells from blood. These receptors originate from a human donor in good health.

This rearrangement joins TRBV18 to TRBJ2-4, with 7 nucleotides matching TRBD2. V trimming: 2 bases; J trimming: 0 bases; junction bases outside the gene matches: 16. CDR3 size: 20 residues. CDR1 and CDR2 (germline): KGHSH, LQKENI. CDR3 region: CASSPTWHSGEGLAKNIQYF. Written as DNA, the CDR3 is TGTGCCAGCTCACCAACGTGGCACTCGGGGGAGGGGCTAGCCAAAAACATTCAGTACTTC.

The genes are TRBV5-1 and TRBJ1-5, with D perhaps TRBD1 (5 bases). The CDR3 runs to 14 residues. Germline V gene data show CDR1 as SGHRS and CDR2 as YFSETQ. V was trimmed by 7 bases and J by 7 bases, leaving 18 bases between them. CDR3 nucleotide sequence: TGCGCCAGCCCTGCCCAATCAGGGTGCCAGCCCCAGCATTTT. Translating gives CASPAQSGCQPQHF.

This rearrangement joins TRBV4-1 to TRBJ2-5, with D unresolved. CDR3 size: 13 residues. Looked up from germline, CDR1 is MGHRA and CDR2 is YSYEKL. V was trimmed by 2 bases and J by 2 bases, leaving 6 bases between them. The CDR3 sequence: CASSQRQQETQYF. CDR3 DNA: TGCGCCAGCAGCCAACGGCAGCAAGAGACCCAGTACTTC.

J is TRBJ1-2 and V is TRBV27; D unresolved. V lost 5 bases and J 4 bases, leaving 14 bases between the germline ends. The CDR3 covers 14 residues. Germline values: CDR1 MNHEY, CDR2 SMNVEV (reference sequence). CDR3 residues: CASSPGRETYGYTF. CDR3 nucleotide sequence: TGTGCCAGCAGTCCCGGACGGGAAACCTATGGCTACACCTTC.

J is TRBJ2-7 and V is TRBV6-5; D unresolved. V lost 5 bases to trimming and J lost 1 base, with 9 bases between them. The CDR3 has 13 residues. Germline V gene data show CDR1 as MNHEY and CDR2 as SVGAGI. In nucleotides, the CDR3 is TGTGCCAGCAGTACGACGGAATCCTACGAGCAGTACTTC. Its protein is CASSTTESYEQYF.

This chain connects TRBV4-3 to TRBJ2-7; TRBD2 agrees at 10 bases. CDR3 size: 16 residues. Germline CDR1 LGHNA, CDR2 YSLEER. V was pared by 0 bases and J by 4 bases, with 6 bases of the junction left unmatched. The CDR3 is CASSQDLASGGYEQYF. The CDR3 nucleotides are TGCGCCAGCAGCCAAGATTTGGCTAGCGGGGGTTACGAGCAGTACTTC.

The chain employs TRBV18 and TRBJ1-2, with a possible D match to TRBD1 (5 bases). This CDR3 spans 15 amino acids. With 2 bases removed from V and 4 bases from J, the gap between germline ends came to 14 bases. Germline CDR1 and CDR2: KGHSH and LQKENI. CDR3 nucleotides: TGTGCCAGCTCACCAGCTAGACAGAGCGTCTATGGCTACACCTTC. Amino acids: CASSPARQSVYGYTF.

V gene TRBV5-1 combines with J gene TRBJ2-5, with 13 nucleotides matching TRBD2. Germline CDR1 is SGHRS and CDR2 is YFSETQ. Unmatched junction bases numbered 7, after V lost 0 bases and J lost 5 bases. There are 17 residues in the CDR3. The CDR3: CASSLGGSTSGRETQYF. In DNA form, the CDR3 reads TGCGCCAGCAGCTTGGGGGGCTCGACTAGCGGGAGGGAGACCCAGTACTTC.

The chain carries TRBV4-2 and TRBJ1-2, with 7 bases lining up with TRBD1. The germline V gene has CDR1 LGHNA and CDR2 YNFKEQ. CDR3 length equals 16 residues. V was clipped by 0 bases and J by 3 bases; unmatched bases: 7. CDR3 DNA sequence: TGTGCCAGCAGCCAAGATCCGCTTCAGGGGGACTATGGCTACACCTTC. It translates to CASSQDPLQGDYGYTF.

J is TRBJ2-7 and V is TRBV30, with 7 positions matching TRBD1. Trimming at V came to 3 bases and at J to 0 bases, leaving 8 bases not matched to a gene. The CDR3 covers 15 residues. Germline CDR1 and CDR2: GTSNPN and SVGIG (reference sequence). Here the CDR3 reads CAWRAGTVSSYEQYF. In DNA, the CDR3 is TGTGCCTGGAGGGCCGGGACAGTTAGCTCCTACGAGCAGTACTTC. Looking up the rest from reference TRBV30 and TRBJ2-7 gives the full variable domain: SQTIHQWPATLVQPVGSPLSLECTVEGTSNPNLYWYRQAAGRGLQLLFYSVGIGQISSEVPQNLSASRPQDRQFILSSKKLLLSDSGFYLCAWRAGTVSSYEQYFGPGTRLTVT.

CDR3 protein: CSVEQGPPTYEQYF. Here the CDR3 DNA reads TGCAGCGTTGAACAGGGTCCCCCGACCTACGAGCAGTACTTC. The chain couples TRBV29-1 to TRBJ2-7; tentatively, D is TRBD1 (5 bases). Trimming shortened V by 2 bases and J by 2 bases, and 13 bases separated the two germline ends. The CDR3 is 14 residues long. The germline V gene has CDR1 SQVTM and CDR2 ANQGSEA.

The chain has TRBV27 and TRBJ1-5; D is perhaps TRBD1 (5 bases). The CDR3 runs to 14 residues. CDR1 and CDR2 (germline): MNHEY, SMNVEV (reference sequence). V was clipped by 2 bases and J by 3 bases, with 8 bases between them. The CDR3 loop reads CASSLRQSNQPQHF. The CDR3 nucleotides are TGTGCCAGCAGTTTAAGACAGTCCAATCAGCCCCAGCATTTT.

The count of this clone is one. The chain recombines TRBV5-4 with TRBJ2-4; D remains ambiguous. Trimming stripped 6 bases from V and 0 bases from J, with 10 bases between. The germline gives CDR1 SGHNT, CDR2 YYREEE (reference sequence). The CDR3 covers 14 residues. CDR3 protein: CASNPDLAKNIQYF. CDR3 DNA: TGTGCCAGCAACCCCGACTTAGCCAAAAACATTCAGTACTTC.

This clone was detected once. The J gene is TRBJ2-5, the V gene TRBV10-1; TRBD2 aligns across 9 bases. The J segment lost 3 bases and the V segment lost 3 bases, leaving 8 bases of the junction unmatched. There are 16 residues in the CDR3. The germline V gene has CDR1 WNHNN and CDR2 SYGVQD (reference sequence). The CDR3 DNA reads as TGCGCCAGCAGTGACGAGGGAGCGGGGGGAAAAGAGACCCAGTACTTC. It yields the protein CASSDEGAGGKETQYF.

The J gene is TRBJ1-2, the V gene TRBV29-1, with TRBD1 identical over 7 bases. There are 13 residues in the CDR3. Germline CDR1 is SQVTM and CDR2 is ANQGSEA. V shed 5 bases, J shed 4 bases, and the junction held 7 bases outside the gene matches. Here the CDR3 reads CSVTWAGGYGYTF. Here the CDR3 DNA reads TGCAGCGTTACCTGGGCAGGGGGCTATGGCTACACCTTC.

J is TRBJ2-7 and V is TRBV30, with 8 bases matching TRBD1. J was trimmed by 4 bases and V by 4 bases; bases with no gene match: 9. This CDR3 region has 14 residues. Germline CDR1 is GTSNPN and CDR2 is SVGIG (reference sequence). The CDR3: CAWTETGVPYEQYF. In DNA, the CDR3 is TGTGCCTGGACAGAGACAGGGGTTCCATACGAGCAGTACTTC. Together with reference TRBV30 and TRBJ2-7, the CDR3 gives the full variable domain: SQTIHQWPATLVQPVGSPLSLECTVEGTSNPNLYWYRQAAGRGLQLLFYSVGIGQISSEVPQNLSASRPQDRQFILSSKKLLLSDSGFYLCAWTETGVPYEQYFGPGTRLTVT.